This TCR beta chain was observed in a study of CD8 T cells in Susac syndrome. Germline lookup yields CDR1 GTSNPN and CDR2 SVGIG (reference sequence). Trimming left V 7 bases short and J 3 bases short, with 18 bases between. The CDR3 runs 14 residues. Points on this clonotype: Its antigen remains unidentified.

The authors reverse transcribed about 0.5 to 1 ug RNA with random hexamers. Coverage of TCR beta CDR3 amplification by immunoSEQ multiplex PCR extended to 54 Vbeta and 13 Jbeta. A single record per CDR3 protein comes from TCRdb applying MiXCR to the immunoSEQ multiplex PCR reads. The sample holds about 430,000 distinct CDR3 sequences, 85% seen once. Those who served as multiple sclerosis controls were treatment-naive patients with stable or active relapsing-remitting disease. TEMRA cells were FACS-enriched and CD8+ and CD4+ T cells negatively isolated. Study results and limitations: By the study's own acknowledgment, its TCR sequencing and HLA analysis included relatively few individuals.

The sequence was collected from a human donor with multiple sclerosis. The V and J genes are TRBV30 and TRBJ1-2; D is unclear. The sequencing input was CD8+ T cells from PBMCs. CDR3 amino acids: CASPVPSWDYGYTF. For the CDR3, the DNA is TGTGCCTCCCCAGTTCCCTCCTGGGACTATGGCTACACCTTC.